One and the same sample provided the 20 T cell receptor beta chains below, sequenced in a study of siplizumab effects on memory and regulatory T cells. Here immunoSEQ multiplex PCR was the method, and the copy in TCRdb shows in-frame clones only, minus some. The data show around 100,000 clones, about 95% seen once. Sequencing used non-Treg CD4+ T cells sorted from blood. Source of these receptors: a human donor in good health.

Worth noting for this clone: Other nucleotide sequences from this sample produce the same CDR3. The rearrangement joins TRBV28 to TRBJ1-2, with D possibly being TRBD1 (6 bases). CDR1 and CDR2 from the germline V gene are MDHEN and SYDVKM. The CDR3 has 14 residues. The V end was cut by 8 bases, the J end by 2 bases, with 15 bases between. The CDR3 protein is CASGSQGPNYGYTF. The CDR3 DNA follows: TGTGCCAGCGGATCACAGGGCCCCAACTATGGCTACACCTTC.

This clone appeared a single time. The chain links TRBV7-2 to TRBJ2-5; D might be TRBD2 (5 bases). The CDR3 runs 15 residues. With 0 bases removed from V and 4 bases from J, the gap between germline ends came to 12 bases. CDR1 and CDR2 from the germline V gene are SGHTA and FQGNSA. Here the CDR3 DNA reads TGTGCCAGCAGCTTAGCGGCTGGGGAGAGAGAGACCCAGTACTTC. It translates to CASSLAAGERETQYF.

The rearrangement uses TRBV18 and TRBJ2-5; a weak D match, TRBD2 (6 bases). With 5 bases removed from V and 2 bases from J, the gap between germline ends came to 12 bases. The CDR3 runs to 14 residues. Germline loops: CDR1 KGHSH, CDR2 LQKENI. The CDR3 region is CASSIQGGQETQYF. CDR3 bases: TGTGCCAGCTCAATCCAGGGAGGTCAAGAGACCCAGTACTTC.

The CDR3 here is CASSSRRDNEQFF. In DNA, the CDR3 is TGTGCCAGCTCATCTCGACGCGACAATGAGCAGTTCTTC. The chain joins TRBV18 to TRBJ2-1; D ambiguous. This CDR3 has 13 residues. V lost 5 bases and J 5 bases, leaving 10 bases between the germline ends. Germline lookup yields CDR1 KGHSH and CDR2 LQKENI.

J is TRBJ2-7 and V is TRBV10-2, with D possibly called TRBD1 or TRBD2 (5 bases each). The CDR3 runs to 13 residues. Germline V CDR1 and CDR2: WSHSY, SAAADI. V dropped 4 bases and J dropped 2 bases, with 9 bases sitting between them. The CDR3 spells CASSGQGPYEQYF. CDR3 DNA sequence: TGCGCCAGCAGTGGTCAGGGACCCTACGAGCAGTACTTC.

The V call is TRBV7-9, the J call TRBJ1-1; maybe TRBD1 (5 bases). V was pared by 5 bases and J by 6 bases, with 13 bases between. CDR1 and CDR2 (germline): SEHNR, FQNEAQ (reference sequence). The CDR3 has 13 residues. CDR3 coding DNA: TGTGCCAGCAGCCCTCCGGGACCCTCTGAAGCTTTCTTT. Protein product: CASSPPGPSEAFF.

CDR3 DNA: TGTGCCAGCAGCTTTATTTCGGGACAGGGCTCTGGAAACACCATATATTTT. This codes for CASSFISGQGSGNTIYF. V is TRBV5-5 and J is TRBJ1-3, with 9 bases matching TRBD1. Germline trimming cut 2 bases from V and 0 bases from J; bases unmatched to any gene: 6. The CDR3 extends over 17 amino acids. CDR1 and CDR2 from the germline V gene are SGHKS and YYEKEE (reference sequence).

The sample holds one count of this clone. The V call is TRBV6-5, the J call TRBJ1-6; D gene ambiguous. The V end was cut by 0 bases, the J end by 6 bases, with 12 bases between. Germline CDR1 reads MNHEY; CDR2 reads SVGAGI. The CDR3 is 16 amino acids. CDR3 protein: CASSYSSAGTNSPLHF. The CDR3 DNA reads TGTGCCAGCAGTTACTCTTCCGCAGGAACTAATTCACCCCTCCACTTT.

The chain recombines TRBV27 with TRBJ2-7; 9 bases are shared with TRBD2. The CDR3 spans 16 residues. The V gene's germline CDR1 is MNHEY and CDR2 SMNVEV (reference sequence). Trimming took 0 bases from V and 6 from J; bases not matched to a gene: 9. CDR3 coding DNA: TGTGCCAGCAGTTTATCCTCCGGGACTAGCTTGGGCGAGCAGTACTTC. Amino acid sequence: CASSLSSGTSLGEQYF.

This chain connects TRBV7-2 to TRBJ2-1; D might be TRBD2 (6 bases). The germline CDR1 and CDR2 sequences are SGHTA and FQGNSA. The length of the CDR3 is 16 residues. Between the trimmed V and J ends, which lost 5 bases and 0 bases, there was a span of 14 bases. CDR3 amino acids: CASSTQLAVSYNEQFF. In nucleotides, the CDR3 is TGTGCCAGCAGCACCCAATTAGCGGTCTCCTACAATGAGCAGTTCTTC. Supplemented by reference TRBV7-2 and TRBJ2-1, the full variable domain reads GAGVSQSPSNKVTEKGKDVELRCDPISGHTALYWYRQSLGQGLEFLIYFQGNSAPDKSGLPSDRFSAERTGGSVSTLTIQRTQQEDSAVYLCASSTQLAVSYNEQFFGPGTRLTVL.

The J gene is TRBJ2-1, the V gene TRBV30; TRBD2 agrees at 10 bases. Germline V gene lookup returns CDR1 GTSNPN and CDR2 SVGIG (reference sequence). V lost 0 bases and J lost 6; bases outside the gene matches: 5. The CDR3 sequence is 15 residues long. CDR3 region: CAWSVPLAGRNEQFF. The DNA of the CDR3 is TGTGCCTGGAGTGTCCCACTAGCGGGACGCAATGAGCAGTTCTTC.

The chain uses TRBV27 and TRBJ2-5; 7 bases are a match to TRBD1. V lost 3 bases and J lost 10; bases outside the gene matches: 8. The CDR3 sequence is 13 residues long. Germline V gene lookup returns CDR1 MNHEY and CDR2 SMNVEV (reference sequence). CDR3 sequence reads: CASSLDRAGGQYF. CDR3 coding DNA: TGTGCCAGCAGTTTGGATAGGGCAGGGGGCCAGTACTTC.

The chain has TRBV19 and TRBJ1-2, with 8 bases aligning to TRBD1. Per the germline V gene, CDR1 is LNHDA and CDR2 is SQIVND (reference sequence). The CDR3 is 13 residues long. The junction had 4 bases not matched to a gene; V was cut back by 0 bases and J by 10 bases. CDR3 sequence reads: CASSIDRQGAYTF. For the CDR3, the DNA is TGTGCCAGTAGTATAGATCGGCAGGGGGCCTACACCTTC.

The J gene is TRBJ2-2, the V gene TRBV7-2, with TRBD1 matching 9 bases. The CDR3 totals 17 residues. Germline V gene lookup returns CDR1 SGHTA and CDR2 FQGNSA. V gave up 5 bases and J gave up 4 bases; unmatched junction bases: 11. The CDR3 loop reads CASSRMRGQGVTGELFF. In DNA, the CDR3 is TGTGCCAGCAGCCGGATGAGGGGACAGGGCGTCACCGGGGAGCTGTTTTTT.

The chain uses TRBV28 and TRBJ2-1; TRBD2 aligns across 8 bases. Germline V gene data show CDR1 as MDHEN and CDR2 as SYDVKM. V dropped 4 bases and J dropped 5; count of bases not matched to a gene: 4. The CDR3 is 14 amino acids. CDR3 in amino acids: CASSSLADNNEQFF. CDR3 coding DNA: TGTGCCAGCAGTTCACTAGCGGATAACAATGAGCAGTTCTTC.

The J gene is TRBJ2-1, the V gene TRBV5-1; 9 bases are a match to TRBD2. Looked up from germline, CDR1 is SGHRS and CDR2 is YFSETQ. V shed 4 bases and J 8 bases; nucleotides not matched to a gene: 10. The CDR3 sequence is 15 residues long. CDR3 bases: TGCGCCAGCAGCCGTACGGGGACTAGCATCGATGAGCAGTTCTTC. Protein sequence: CASSRTGTSIDEQFF.

The V gene is TRBV2, the J gene TRBJ2-7; TRBD2 agrees at 7 bases. The CDR3 has 13 amino acids. V trimming: 7 bases; J trimming: 2 bases; junction bases outside the gene matches: 5. Germline V gene sequence: CDR1 SNHLY, CDR2 FYNNEI. DNA for the CDR3: TGTGCCAGCACGCGGGAGACCCCCTACGAGCAGTACTTC. Translation: CASTRETPYEQYF.

The chain combines TRBV6-5 with TRBJ2-7; maybe TRBD1 (6 bases). The CDR3 has 14 amino acids. The germline V gene has CDR1 MNHEY and CDR2 SVGAGI. V was cut by 2 bases and J by 3 bases, with 11 bases left in between. The CDR3 sequence is CASSYRTGNYEQYF. Here the CDR3 DNA reads TGTGCCAGCAGTTACCGTACAGGGAACTACGAGCAGTACTTC.

The chain combines TRBV5-1 with TRBJ2-3; 7 nucleotides align to TRBD2. CDR3 length: 17 residues. From germline, CDR1 is SGHRS and CDR2 YFSETQ. V dropped 4 bases and J dropped 2; count of bases not matched to a gene: 13. The CDR3 DNA reads as TGCGCCAGCAGCCGAGGAAAAACGGGAGGAGTCACAGATACGCAGTATTTT. Its translation is CASSRGKTGGVTDTQYF.

The chain joins TRBV25-1 to TRBJ2-1; 9 bases map to TRBD2. CDR3 size: 17 residues. CDR1 is MGHDK, CDR2 SYGVNS, per germline. The J segment lost 8 bases and the V segment lost 0 bases, leaving 11 bases of the junction unmatched. Here the CDR3 reads CASSEYIGLAGYDEQFF. In DNA, the CDR3 is TGTGCCAGCAGTGAATATATTGGGCTAGCGGGATATGATGAGCAGTTCTTC.